This TCR beta chain is from a study of TIL therapy for anti-PD-1-resistant metastatic lung cancer. Study conclusions and caveats: Treatment-naive, never-smoker and oncogene-addicted patients were overrepresented in this highly selected cohort. Infused TIL clonotypes partially replaced the baseline blood repertoire, then decayed over months.

Sequencing used immunoSEQ v3. Assay: immunoSEQ multiplex PCR; the TCRdb copy retains only in-frame clones and omits some. In the table there are tens of thousands of clones, roughly two thirds of which are singletons. The sample's time point: pre-treatment sample, taken before nivolumab and TIL therapy. Patients were adults with stage 4 NSCLC. In regard to this clone: Its cognate antigen is unknown.

Unmatched junction bases numbered 5, after V lost 4 bases and J lost 7 bases. The CDR3 length is 14 residues. Germline lookup yields CDR1 SGDLS and CDR2 YYNGEE. The chain is built from TRBV9 and TRBJ2-2; 9 bases are shared with TRBD1. This TCR was sampled from a person aged 25-85 years with non-small cell lung cancer. The sample consisted of blood, taken at baseline. This chain's CDR3 is CASSRTGGVGELFF. The DNA for the CDR3 is TGTGCCAGCAGCAGAACAGGGGGCGTCGGGGAGCTGTTTTTT.